These T cell receptor beta chains were read from a single sample in a study of CD8 T cells in ankylosing spondylitis. Each CDR3 protein is one row after TCRdb ran MiXCR on the 5' RACE reads. The repertoire has around 220,000 distinct CDR3 sequences, roughly 10% of them found once; the top ten carry roughly a fifth. The sequenced sample consisted of blood, either unsorted or a sorted T cell fraction (not recorded which). The source of these receptors is a male donor with ankylosing spondylitis or in good health (not recorded which). Each CDR3 is given with its conserved first and last residue. D genes are given only for firm matches. Size values are once, few and many counts, or a class for expanded clones, and some rows have none.

clone size: many
D gene: -
J gene: TRBJ1-6
V gene: TRBV20-1
CDR3 protein: CSAKEWGSSYNSPLHF
CDR3 DNA: TGCAGTGCTAAAGAGTGGGGAAGCTCCTATAATTCACCCCTCCACTTT

clone size: many
D gene: -
J gene: TRBJ2-5
V gene: TRBV11-2
CDR3 protein: CASSLKLPGGEIQETQYF
CDR3 DNA: TGTGCCAGCAGCTTAAAGCTTCCCGGCGGGGAGATCCAAGAGACCCAGTACTTC

clone size: few
D gene: -
J gene: TRBJ2-2
V gene: TRBV12-3/TRBV12-4
CDR3 protein: CASDIGRGNTGELFF
CDR3 DNA: TGTGCCAGCGACATCGGCAGGGGAAACACCGGGGAGCTGTTTTTT

clone size: -
D gene: TRBD2
J gene: TRBJ2-7
V gene: TRBV20-1
CDR3 protein: CSAGGLAWVFEQYF
CDR3 DNA: TGCAGTGCCGGTGGACTAGCGTGGGTCTTCGAGCAGTACTTC

clone size: few
D gene: TRBD1
J gene: TRBJ2-7
V gene: TRBV5-1
CDR3 protein: CASSTSGTGGDEQYF
CDR3 DNA: TGCGCCAGCAGCACCTCCGGGACAGGGGGCGACGAGCAGTACTTC

clone size: many
D gene: -
J gene: TRBJ1-6
V gene: TRBV7-2
CDR3 protein: CASSLRQISYDSPLHF
CDR3 DNA: TGTGCCAGCAGCCTTCGACAGATTTCTTATGATTCACCCCTCCACTTT

clone size: many
D gene: -
J gene: TRBJ2-1
V gene: TRBV12-3/TRBV12-4
CDR3 protein: CASKSRYNEQFF
CDR3 DNA: TGTGCCTCCAAATCTCGCTACAATGAGCAGTTCTTC

clone size: few
D gene: -
J gene: TRBJ2-1
V gene: TRBV7-7
CDR3 protein: CASSPQTGNEQFF
CDR3 DNA: TGTGCTAGCAGCCCCCAGACAGGCAATGAGCAGTTCTTC

clone size: many
D gene: -
J gene: TRBJ1-4
V gene: TRBV12-3/TRBV12-4
CDR3 protein: CASSLHEKLFF
CDR3 DNA: TGTGCCAGCAGTCTCCATGAAAAACTGTTTTTT

clone size: few
D gene: -
J gene: TRBJ1-1
V gene: TRBV28
CDR3 protein: CASSYLNTEAFF
CDR3 DNA: TGTGCCAGCAGTTATCTGAACACTGAAGCTTTCTTT

clone size: many
D gene: -
J gene: TRBJ1-4
V gene: TRBV7-2
CDR3 protein: CASSLVTGPDEKLFF
CDR3 DNA: TGTGCCAGCAGCTTAGTCACAGGGCCCGATGAAAAACTGTTTTTT

clone size: many
D gene: TRBD1
J gene: TRBJ2-3
V gene: TRBV5-1
CDR3 protein: CASSLGRGGTGGDTQYF
CDR3 DNA: TGCGCCAGCAGCTTGGGTCGGGGCGGGACAGGTGGAGATACGCAGTATTTT

clone size: many
D gene: TRBD2
J gene: TRBJ2-1
V gene: TRBV2
CDR3 protein: CASSRSSGGANEQFF
CDR3 DNA: TGTGCCAGCAGTCGGTCCAGCGGGGGGGCCAATGAGCAGTTCTTC

clone size: many
D gene: -
J gene: TRBJ2-7
V gene: TRBV28
CDR3 protein: CASRTGTEYEQYF
CDR3 DNA: TGTGCCAGCAGAACCGGGACGGAATACGAGCAGTACTTC

clone size: -
D gene: -
J gene: TRBJ2-1
V gene: TRBV29-1
CDR3 protein: CSLRRAYNEQFF
CDR3 DNA: TGCAGCCTTCGCAGGGCCTACAATGAGCAGTTCTTC

clone size: -
D gene: -
J gene: TRBJ2-2
V gene: TRBV7-2
CDR3 protein: CASCPTANTGELFF
CDR3 DNA: TGTGCCAGCTGCCCAACAGCAAACACCGGGGAGCTGTTTTTT

clone size: many
D gene: -
J gene: TRBJ2-1
V gene: TRBV7-2
CDR3 protein: CASSLYAGISYNEQFF
CDR3 DNA: TGTGCCAGCAGCTTATATGCCGGGATCTCCTACAATGAGCAGTTCTTC

clone size: few
D gene: TRBD1
J gene: TRBJ1-1
V gene: TRBV10-3
CDR3 protein: CAIRVTGGNAEAFF
CDR3 DNA: TGTGCCATCAGGGTGACAGGGGGCAACGCTGAAGCTTTCTTT

clone size: few
D gene: -
J gene: TRBJ1-4
V gene: TRBV2
CDR3 protein: CASSDRLILATNEKLFF
CDR3 DNA: TGTGCCAGCAGCGACAGGCTCATACTTGCAACTAATGAAAAACTGTTTTTT

clone size: few
D gene: -
J gene: TRBJ1-4
V gene: TRBV7-2
CDR3 protein: CASSPGRTAFNEKLFF
CDR3 DNA: TGTGCCAGCAGCCCCGGAAGGACAGCCTTTAATGAAAAACTGTTTTTT

clone size: -
D gene: -
J gene: TRBJ1-4
V gene: TRBV12-3/TRBV12-4
CDR3 protein: CASRYNEKLFF
CDR3 DNA: TGTGCCAGCAGGTACAATGAAAAACTGTTTTTT

clone size: few
D gene: -
J gene: TRBJ2-2
V gene: TRBV7-9
CDR3 protein: CASSLPRGDTGELFF
CDR3 DNA: TGTGCCAGCAGCTTACCCAGGGGTGACACCGGGGAGCTGTTTTTT

clone size: -
D gene: -
J gene: TRBJ1-3
V gene: TRBV6-5
CDR3 protein: CASSYSGGIGNTIYF
CDR3 DNA: TGTGCCAGCAGTTACTCGGGGGGAATTGGAAACACCATATATTTT

clone size: -
D gene: -
J gene: TRBJ2-7
V gene: TRBV9
CDR3 protein: CASSVGRALGSSYEQYF
CDR3 DNA: TGTGCCAGCAGCGTAGGCAGGGCCTTAGGTTCCTCCTACGAGCAGTACTTC

clone size: -
D gene: TRBD1
J gene: TRBJ2-1
V gene: TRBV20-1
CDR3 protein: CSALKGASTSYNEQFF
CDR3 DNA: TGCAGTGCTCTAAAGGGGGCATCCACCTCCTACAATGAGCAGTTCTTC

clone size: many
D gene: -
J gene: TRBJ1-1
V gene: TRBV5-1
CDR3 protein: CASSPPLTGYTEAFF
CDR3 DNA: TGCGCCAGCAGCCCGCCCTTGACGGGGTACACTGAAGCTTTCTTT

clone size: few
D gene: TRBD2
J gene: TRBJ2-1
V gene: TRBV5-1
CDR3 protein: CASSPLAGGYEQFF
CDR3 DNA: TGCGCCAGCTCCCCGCTAGCGGGGGGCTATGAGCAGTTCTTC

clone size: few
D gene: -
J gene: TRBJ2-5
V gene: TRBV7-3
CDR3 protein: CASRVTRQQQETQYF
CDR3 DNA: TGTGCCAGCCGGGTCACAAGACAACAACAAGAGACCCAGTACTTC

clone size: many
D gene: -
J gene: TRBJ2-7
V gene: TRBV5-1
CDR3 protein: CASSLGQTDEQYF
CDR3 DNA: TGCGCCAGCAGCTTGGGACAGACCGACGAGCAGTACTTC

clone size: -
D gene: -
J gene: TRBJ2-6
V gene: TRBV25-1
CDR3 protein: CASSSSRGANVLTF
CDR3 DNA: TGTGCCAGCAGCTCATCCCGCGGGGCCAACGTCCTGACTTTC

clone size: many
D gene: -
J gene: TRBJ2-1
V gene: TRBV21-1
CDR3 protein: CASSKYRDEQFF
CDR3 DNA: TGTGCCAGCAGCAAATATCGGGATGAGCAGTTCTTC

clone size: -
D gene: TRBD1
J gene: TRBJ1-4
V gene: TRBV12-3/TRBV12-4
CDR3 protein: CASSPGQGGKLFF
CDR3 DNA: TGTGCCAGCAGTCCTGGACAGGGGGGAAAACTGTTTTTT

clone size: many
D gene: -
J gene: TRBJ2-3
V gene: TRBV12-3/TRBV12-4
CDR3 protein: CASSFLGTQYF
CDR3 DNA: TGTGCCAGCAGTTTTCTTGGGACGCAGTATTTT

clone size: many
D gene: TRBD2
J gene: TRBJ2-3
V gene: TRBV5-1
CDR3 protein: CASSSTSGGSTDTQYF
CDR3 DNA: TGCGCCAGCAGTTCGACTAGCGGGGGGAGCACAGATACGCAGTATTTT

clone size: many
D gene: -
J gene: TRBJ2-3
V gene: TRBV20-1
CDR3 protein: CSARGGGSDTQYF
CDR3 DNA: TGCAGTGCGAGGGGCGGGGGCTCAGATACGCAGTATTTT

clone size: many
D gene: -
J gene: TRBJ2-3
V gene: TRBV5-1
CDR3 protein: CASNDAGADTQYF
CDR3 DNA: TGCGCCAGCAATGACGCAGGGGCAGATACGCAGTATTTT

clone size: many
D gene: -
J gene: TRBJ2-1
V gene: TRBV6-6
CDR3 protein: CATTYNNEQFF
CDR3 DNA: TGTGCCACGACATACAACAATGAGCAGTTCTTC

clone size: -
D gene: -
J gene: TRBJ2-2
V gene: TRBV7-9
CDR3 protein: CASSRDGFTGELFF
CDR3 DNA: TGTGCCAGCAGCCGGGACGGTTTTACCGGGGAGCTGTTTTTT

clone size: -
D gene: -
J gene: TRBJ1-3
V gene: TRBV20-1
CDR3 protein: CSARDLRQESSGNTIYF
CDR3 DNA: TGCAGTGCTAGAGATCTACGACAGGAGAGCTCTGGAAACACCATATATTTT

clone size: many
D gene: TRBD2
J gene: TRBJ2-1
V gene: TRBV20-1
CDR3 protein: CSARPGLAGFNEQFF
CDR3 DNA: TGCAGTGCTAGACCGGGACTAGCGGGTTTCAATGAGCAGTTCTTC

clone size: many
D gene: -
J gene: TRBJ2-2
V gene: TRBV5-1
CDR3 protein: CASSLNRNTGELFF
CDR3 DNA: TGCGCCAGCAGCTTGAACCGAAACACCGGGGAGCTGTTTTTT

clone size: few
D gene: -
J gene: TRBJ2-3
V gene: TRBV5-6
CDR3 protein: CASSLGAAATDTQYF
CDR3 DNA: TGTGCCAGCAGCTTGGGGGCCGCGGCCACAGATACGCAGTATTTT

clone size: few
D gene: TRBD2
J gene: TRBJ2-2
V gene: TRBV7-9
CDR3 protein: CAPREGVTGELFF
CDR3 DNA: TGTGCCCCTCGGGAGGGGGTGACCGGGGAGCTGTTTTTT

clone size: few
D gene: TRBD1
J gene: TRBJ2-7
V gene: TRBV7-6
CDR3 protein: CASSLGGTGVNEQYF
CDR3 DNA: TGTGCCAGCAGCTTAGGTGGGACAGGGGTGAACGAGCAGTACTTC

clone size: many
D gene: -
J gene: TRBJ1-6
V gene: TRBV4-2
CDR3 protein: CASSPPEISYNSPLHF
CDR3 DNA: TGTGCCAGCAGCCCACCGGAGATCTCCTATAATTCACCCCTCCACTTT

clone size: few
D gene: TRBD2
J gene: TRBJ2-3
V gene: TRBV20-1
CDR3 protein: CSARTILIAGSTDTQYF
CDR3 DNA: TGCAGTGCTCGCACAATCCTTATAGCGGGGAGCACAGATACGCAGTATTTT